This passage covers 21 T cell receptor beta chains from one sample sequenced in a study of blood T cell repertoires in COVID-19. Only in-frame clones appear in the TCRdb table, and some are missing; sequencing was by immunoSEQ multiplex PCR. In the table there are around 200,000 clones, approximately 80% of which are singletons. The specimen sequenced was peripheral blood. The source of these receptors is a woman in her thirties or forties with COVID-19, enrolled during active disease.

The chain joins TRBV5-4 to TRBJ1-1; D is perhaps TRBD1 (6 bases). The CDR3 contains 15 residues. V lost 2 bases to trimming and J lost 4 bases, with 15 bases between them. CDR1 and CDR2 (germline): SGHNT, YYREEE (reference sequence). The CDR3 loop reads CASSLKSTGSTEAFF. CDR3 nucleotides: TGTGCCAGCAGCTTAAAGTCTACAGGGTCCACTGAAGCTTTCTTT.

The rearrangement uses TRBV3-1 (or the pseudogene TRBV3-2) and TRBJ1-1; D might be TRBD1 (5 bases). The germline V gene encodes CDR1 LGHDT and CDR2 YNNKEL (reference sequence). V was cut by 4 bases and J by 1 base, with 13 bases left in between. The CDR3 contains 15 residues. The DNA of the CDR3 is TGTGCCAGCAGCCTTAGAAGGGGTTCGAACACTGAAGCTTTCTTT. This translates into CASSLRRGSNTEAFF.

The chain uses TRBV10-1 and TRBJ2-5, with 9 bases identical to TRBD2. Germline-derived CDR1 and CDR2 are WNHNN and SYGVQD (reference sequence). J gave up 3 bases and V 5 bases, and 4 bases lay outside the gene matches. This CDR3 region has 14 residues. CDR3 sequence: CASSPGTSKETQYF. Here the CDR3 DNA reads TGCGCCAGCAGTCCCGGGACTAGCAAAGAGACCCAGTACTTC.

This clone was recorded a few times. The chain carries TRBV29-1 and TRBJ2-2, with D unresolved. The germline V gene encodes CDR1 SQVTM and CDR2 ANQGSEA. The V gene lost 8 bases and the J gene lost 5 bases, with 9 bases spanning the gap. CDR3 length equals 11 residues. DNA for the CDR3: TGCAGCATTCCCCTTACCGGGGAGCTGTTTTTT. Protein: CSIPLTGELFF.

The V gene is TRBV12-5, the J gene TRBJ2-3; 10 bases agree with TRBD2. There are 17 residues in the CDR3. The J segment lost 6 bases and the V segment lost 1 base, leaving 10 bases of the junction unmatched. The V gene's germline CDR1 is LGHNT and CDR2 FRNRAP. The CDR3, as DNA: TGTGCTAGTGGTTTGGGCTCCTTAGCGGGGGGTGCCGATACGCAGTATTTT. Its translation: CASGLGSLAGGADTQYF.

The chain combines TRBV7-2 with TRBJ1-5, with 7 bases matching TRBD1. V shed 4 bases and J 6 bases; nucleotides not matched to a gene: 0. The CDR3 contains 12 residues. Germline V gives CDR1 SGHTA, CDR2 FQGNSA. The CDR3 coding sequence is TGTGCCAGCAGCTCAGGGGGTCAGCCCCAGCATTTT. It yields the protein CASSSGGQPQHF.

This sequence joins TRBV6-1 and TRBJ2-5; TRBD1 matches at 7 bases. The germline CDR1 and CDR2 sequences are MNHNS and SASEGT. Trimming removed 0 bases from V and 1 base from J; junction bases left unmatched: 2. The length of the CDR3 is 15 residues. The CDR3 region is CASSEAGQAQETQYF. The CDR3 bases are TGTGCCAGCAGTGAAGCTGGACAGGCCCAAGAGACCCAGTACTTC.

The chain combines TRBV6-5 with TRBJ2-7; the match to TRBD1 covers 10 bases. Germline V gives CDR1 MNHEY, CDR2 SVGAGI. CDR3 length equals 15 residues. Trimming cost V 6 bases and J 2 bases; bases outside gene matches: 7. The CDR3 nucleotides are TGTGCCAGCAGGCGGGACGGGACAGGGGCCTACGAGCAGTACTTC. Translation gives CASRRDGTGAYEQYF.

The rearrangement links TRBV15 to TRBJ1-5, with D perhaps TRBD1 (6 bases). Per germline, CDR1 LNHNV and CDR2 YYDKDF (reference sequence). V was cut by 2 bases and J by 0 bases, with 14 bases left in between. The CDR3 runs 17 residues. The CDR3 DNA sequence: TGTGCCACCAGCAGAATTACCGGACAGTATAGCAATCAGCCCCAGCATTTT. It codes for CATSRITGQYSNQPQHF.

Notes on this clone: Additional DNA sequences in this sample encode the identical CDR3. This rearrangement joins TRBV5-1 to TRBJ1-2; maybe TRBD1 (6 bases). V was cut by 0 bases and J by 6 bases, with 6 bases left in between. CDR1 and CDR2 (germline): SGHRS, YFSETQ. The CDR3 covers 12 residues. The CDR3, as DNA: TGCGCCAGCAGCTTGGCAGGGGATGGCTACACCTTC. It encodes CASSLAGDGYTF.

V and J are TRBV9 and TRBJ2-3; TRBD2 matches at 10 bases. The CDR3 contains 14 residues. V dropped 4 bases and J dropped 6; count of bases not matched to a gene: 5. Looked up from germline, CDR1 is SGDLS and CDR2 is YYNGEE. The CDR3, as DNA: TGTGCCAGCAGCCTGACTAGCGGGTGGGATACGCAGTATTTT. Its translation: CASSLTSGWDTQYF.

The rearrangement uses TRBV6-5 and TRBJ1-2, with 8 bases aligning to TRBD1. V shed 5 bases and J 4 bases; nucleotides not matched to a gene: 6. The CDR3 has 14 residues. The germline gives CDR1 MNHEY, CDR2 SVGAGI. The CDR3 loop reads CASSHQGASYGYTF. The CDR3, as DNA: TGTGCCAGCAGTCATCAGGGGGCGAGCTATGGCTACACCTTC.

V gene TRBV2 combines with J gene TRBJ1-1; no definite D call. The CDR3 length is 13 residues. The germline V gene encodes CDR1 SNHLY and CDR2 FYNNEI. Trimming cost V 7 bases and J 1 base, with 10 bases left between them. The CDR3 DNA reads TGTGCCAGCACCCAGCGAGGGAACACTGAAGCTTTCTTT. It is translated as CASTQRGNTEAFF.

The chain couples TRBV5-1 to TRBJ2-7, with D maybe TRBD1 (6 bases). The CDR3 sequence is 17 residues long. Trimming took off 0 bases at V and 3 bases at J, with 19 bases between the two ends. From germline, CDR1 is SGHRS and CDR2 YFSETQ. The CDR3 DNA reads as TGCGCCAGCAGCTTGGACGAGTATTTGACAGGAGACTACGAGCAGTACTTC. It translates to CASSLDEYLTGDYEQYF.

This CDR3 reads CASSGGAIEQYF. The CDR3 bases are TGTGCCAGCAGCGGGGGGGCCATCGAGCAGTACTTC. V gene TRBV5-4 combines with J gene TRBJ2-7; possible D gene TRBD2, 7 bases. Trimming removed 4 bases from V and 6 bases from J, with 11 bases in between. CDR1 and CDR2 from the germline V gene are SGHNT and YYREEE (reference sequence). This CDR3 region has 12 residues.

The gene calls are TRBV24-1 and TRBJ1-5; 11 nucleotides align to TRBD1. CDR1 and CDR2 from the germline V gene are KGHDR and SFDVKD. V dropped 3 bases and J dropped 6; count of bases not matched to a gene: 3. The CDR3 has 15 residues. The CDR3 coding sequence is TGTGCCACCAGTGATGGACAGGGGGCGAGTCAGCCCCAGCATTTT. The encoded protein is CATSDGQGASQPQHF.

The CDR3 reads CASSLGGGNTEAFF. The CDR3 DNA is TGTGCCAGCAGCTTAGGAGGAGGGAACACTGAAGCTTTCTTT. The rearrangement links TRBV7-3 to TRBJ1-1; D not certain. V lost 2 bases and J 1 base, leaving 8 bases between the germline ends. There are 14 residues in the CDR3. Germline loops: CDR1 SGHTA, CDR2 FQGTGA.

The gene calls are TRBV28 and TRBJ1-4; TRBD1 aligns across 7 bases. The trim removed 2 bases at V and 9 bases at J, leaving 6 bases unmatched. In germline, CDR1 is MDHEN, CDR2 SYDVKM. This CDR3 spans 14 amino acids. CDR3 loop: CASSLIGGKKKLFF. In DNA form, the CDR3 reads TGTGCCAGCAGTTTAATAGGGGGCAAGAAAAAACTGTTTTTT.

The table lists this clone with a count of one. The V gene is TRBV7-9, the J gene TRBJ2-3, with 10 bases matching TRBD2. V was pared by 2 bases and J by 4 bases, with 3 bases of the junction left unmatched. The length of the CDR3 is 15 residues. The germline CDR1 and CDR2 sequences are SEHNR and FQNEAQ (reference sequence). CDR3 protein: CASSLSGRAPDTQYF. The CDR3 region has the DNA TGTGCCAGCAGCTTAAGCGGGAGGGCCCCAGATACGCAGTATTTT.

The rearrangement joins TRBV19 to TRBJ1-5; 7 nucleotides line up with TRBD1. The CDR3 extends over 14 amino acids. CDR1 and CDR2 from the germline V gene are LNHDA and SQIVND (reference sequence). The junction had 2 bases not matched to a gene; V was cut back by 5 bases and J by 1 base. The CDR3 is CASSWGQSNQPQHF. The CDR3 region has the DNA TGTGCCAGTAGTTGGGGACAGAGCAATCAGCCCCAGCATTTT.

This clone was counted only a few times. The J gene is TRBJ2-7, the V gene TRBV5-6; 7 bases align to TRBD1. Germline CDR1 is SGHDT and CDR2 is YYEEEE. The CDR3 is 14 amino acids. V lost 4 bases to trimming and J lost 4 bases; unmatched junction nucleotides: 8. The CDR3: CASSPRDSRYEQYF. The CDR3 nucleotides are TGTGCCAGCAGCCCCCGGGACAGCCGGTACGAGCAGTACTTC. The whole variable domain, remainder taken from reference TRBV5-6 and TRBJ2-7, is DAGVTQSPTHLIKTRGQQVTLRCSPKSGHDTVSWYQQALGQGPQFIFQYYEEEERQRGNFPDRFSGHQFPNYSSELNVNALLLGDSALYLCASSPRDSRYEQYFGPGTRLTVT.